This TCR beta chain was sequenced for a study of shared clonotypes between healthy human individuals. Germline V CDR1 and CDR2: SSHAT, FNYEAQ (reference sequence). This CDR3 comprises 16 residues. As concerns this clone: A junction end diverges from the germline sequence, so it may reflect a read error.

Original analysis: ImmunoSEQ junction-only sequences lacked quality scores, so their filtering differed. Profiled with immunoSEQ multiplex PCR; TCRdb holds only in-frame clones, not every one. D and trimming come from the DNA, and the V and J calls and clone size come from that table. The sample lists fewer than 600,000 clones, over 60% occurring once. All donors qualified as healthy HIV-negative adults and had experienced no recent acute infections or vaccinations. Every donor was a Caucasian adult from Nashville, Tennessee. The sample comprised PBMCs. This clonotype was sampled from a woman between 40 and 55 years old in good health. Some clones in this sample may be carry-over from other donors' samples. The chain has TRBV7-7 and TRBJ2-2; 9 nucleotides align to TRBD2. CDR3 bases: TGTGCTAGCAGCTCTGGGACTAGCTCGAACACCGGGGAGCTGTTTTTT. Encoded protein: CASSSGTSSNTGELFF.